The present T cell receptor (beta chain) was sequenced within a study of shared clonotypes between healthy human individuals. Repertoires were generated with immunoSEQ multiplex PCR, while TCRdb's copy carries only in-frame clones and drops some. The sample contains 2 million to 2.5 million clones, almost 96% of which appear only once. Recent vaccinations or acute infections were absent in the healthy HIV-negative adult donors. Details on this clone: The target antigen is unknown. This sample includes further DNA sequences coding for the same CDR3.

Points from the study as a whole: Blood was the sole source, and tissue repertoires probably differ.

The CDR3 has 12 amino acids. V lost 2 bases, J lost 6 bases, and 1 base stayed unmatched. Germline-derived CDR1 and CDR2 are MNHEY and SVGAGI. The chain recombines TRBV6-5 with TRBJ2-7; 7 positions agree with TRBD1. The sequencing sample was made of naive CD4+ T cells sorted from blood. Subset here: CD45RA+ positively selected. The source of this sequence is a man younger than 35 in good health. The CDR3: CASSYDRVEQYF. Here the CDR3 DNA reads TGTGCCAGCAGTTACGACAGGGTCGAGCAGTACTTC.